The clone carrying this T cell receptor (beta chain) appeared a few times. Clones were read by immunoSEQ multiplex PCR, and TCRdb kept only the in-frame ones, dropping some. This table has some 190,000 clones, more than 75% appearing once. These data originate in a study of blood T cell repertoires in COVID-19. Assignments of participants to cohorts depended upon their own reported clinical history. Per germline, CDR1 DFQATT and CDR2 SNEGSKA (reference sequence). This CDR3 has 11 amino acids. V lost 3 bases and J 6 bases, leaving 9 bases between the germline ends. The material sequenced was PBMCs or T cells enriched from blood (not recorded which). This TCR derives from a young man with acute COVID-19. The chain links TRBV20-1 to TRBJ2-7; D ambiguous. The CDR3 region has the DNA TGCAGTGCTAGTTTTGGCAGCGAGCAGTACTTC. Translating gives CSASFGSEQYF.